The present entry profiles one T cell receptor beta chain with its context. No antigen is known for it. The data originate from a study of OX40 agonist ivuxolimab in advanced cancers. Germline V gives CDR1 SEHNR, CDR2 FQNEAQ (reference sequence). The CDR3 contains 11 residues. The ends were cut back, 4 bases at V and 4 bases at J, with 5 bases in the middle. Whole-study findings and limits: In CD8+ T cells, expanded clones were on average more numerous than in CD4+.

Produced via immunoSEQ multiplex PCR; TCRdb's table is partial and in-frame only. The sample records over 45,000 clones, 75% to 90% being singletons. The receptor was isolated from an adult with an advanced solid tumor such as melanoma, head and neck, liver or kidney cancer. Sequences were derived from CD4+ or CD8+ T cells sorted from blood, sampled in a trial of the OX40 agonist ivuxolimab. This rearrangement joins TRBV7-9 to TRBJ2-7, with D unclear. The CDR3 protein is CASSSAYEQYF. The CDR3 DNA is TGTGCCAGCAGCTCAGCTTACGAGCAGTACTTC.